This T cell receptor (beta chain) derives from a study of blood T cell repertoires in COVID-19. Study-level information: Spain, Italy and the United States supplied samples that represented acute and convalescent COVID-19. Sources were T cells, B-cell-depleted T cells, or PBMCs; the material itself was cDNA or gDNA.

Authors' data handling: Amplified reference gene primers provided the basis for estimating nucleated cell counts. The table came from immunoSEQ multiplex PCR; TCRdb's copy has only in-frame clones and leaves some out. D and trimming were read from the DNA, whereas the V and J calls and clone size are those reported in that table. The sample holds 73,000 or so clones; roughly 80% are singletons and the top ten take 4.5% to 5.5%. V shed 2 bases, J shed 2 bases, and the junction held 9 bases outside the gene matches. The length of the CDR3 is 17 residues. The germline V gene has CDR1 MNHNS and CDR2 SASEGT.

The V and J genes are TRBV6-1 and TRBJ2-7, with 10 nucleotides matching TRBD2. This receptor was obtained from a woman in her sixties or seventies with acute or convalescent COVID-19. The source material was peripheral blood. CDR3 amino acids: CASSEIETSGPAYEQYF. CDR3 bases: TGTGCCAGCAGTGAAATAGAGACTAGCGGGCCCGCCTACGAGCAGTACTTC.